This T cell receptor (beta chain) was sequenced in a study of cytomegalovirus exposure and HLA in healthy donors. CDR1 and CDR2 from the germline V gene are LNHDA and SQIVND (reference sequence). CDR3 length: 16 amino acids. Trimming shortened V by 2 bases and J by 2 bases, and 13 bases separated the two germline ends. Study findings and constraints: An apparent linkage of common viral pathogens to several of the most significant clusters emerged in a later analysis.

PCR involved 60 Vbeta and 13 Jbeta primers. Generated by immunoSEQ multiplex PCR, the TCRdb table keeps only in-frame clones and is missing some. The sample contains 95,000 to 150,000 clones, 15% of which appear only once. Regarding this clone: What it binds is unknown.

V and J are TRBV19 and TRBJ1-5; D is unresolved. The clonotype originates from a woman in her late teens or twenties in good health and CMV-seronegative. Source material: PBMCs. The CDR3 coding sequence is TGTGCCAGTAGTATATTCCACGCAGAAGGCAATCAGCCCCAGCATTTT. Amino acids: CASSIFHAEGNQPQHF.